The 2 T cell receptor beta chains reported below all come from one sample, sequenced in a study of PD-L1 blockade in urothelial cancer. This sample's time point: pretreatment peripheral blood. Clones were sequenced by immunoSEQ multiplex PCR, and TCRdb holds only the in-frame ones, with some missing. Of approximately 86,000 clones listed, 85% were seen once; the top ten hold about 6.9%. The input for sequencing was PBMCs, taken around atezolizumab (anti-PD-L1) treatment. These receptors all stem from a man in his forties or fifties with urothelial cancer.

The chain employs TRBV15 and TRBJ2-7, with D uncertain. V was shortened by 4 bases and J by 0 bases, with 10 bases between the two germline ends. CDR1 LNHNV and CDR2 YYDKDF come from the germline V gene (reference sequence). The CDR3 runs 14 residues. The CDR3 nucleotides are TGTGCCACCAGCATCGGCGGAAACTCCTACGAGCAGTACTTC. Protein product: CATSIGGNSYEQYF.

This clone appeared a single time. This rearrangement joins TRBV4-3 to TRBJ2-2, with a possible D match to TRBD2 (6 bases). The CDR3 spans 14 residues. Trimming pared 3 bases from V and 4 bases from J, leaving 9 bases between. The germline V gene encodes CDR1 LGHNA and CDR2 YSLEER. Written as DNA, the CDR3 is TGCGCCAGCAGCCAGGAGACTAGCACCGGGGAGCTGTTTTTT. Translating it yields CASSQETSTGELFF.